The TCR beta chain described here comes from a study of human T cells and chemical hapten exposure (dated by TCRdb to the early 2020s). Context from the whole study: For sensitization, 2% DPC in acetone was applied to an approximately 2 cm by approximately 2 cm area of upper inner arm skin. Patients additionally received weekly therapeutic DPC doses to the scalp throughout the roughly 24-week study period. Patch tests used Finn chambers with 0.01% DPC on the upper back, scored after 6 days by International Contact Dermatitis Research Group standards. The patient cohort, mostly female, included alopecia areata with under or over 50% scalp involvement, alopecia totalis and alopecia universalis. The libraries were sequenced as a pool, and the TCR yield per sample differed mostly because of small variations in library volumes within the pool. Blood for TCR sequencing was provided by twenty-nine alopecia patients at one to four time points (pre-sensitization, 2, 6 and 24 weeks). In alopecia patients, the study followed how the peripheral blood TCR repertoire changed in vivo over primary and secondary sensitization to diphenylcyclopropenone (DPC), a hapten. Blood was sampled from patients pre-sensitization (week 0) and at 2, 6 and about 24 weeks after DPC sensitization. The full study reports these points: Repeated subsampling changed both the strength of the expansion versus patch-test correlation and the threshold at which the correlation became significant. No change with DPC sensitization was found in the number of TCRs above 1 in 1000 frequency, and no evidence of global repertoire structure alterations was found. Expanded TCRs formed significantly more large CDR3 similarity clusters than pre-sensitization or healthy control sets, consistent with antigen-driven responses. Alopecia, a presumed autoimmune disease, was present in all patients, so the immune response of the patients might differ from that of healthy individuals. The number of PT1 expanded TCRs positively correlated with patch test score, significant at thresholds 8, 16 and 32 but not 4.

V is pruned by 2 bases and J by 2 bases, leaving 3 bases of the junction without a gene match. Measured from the cysteine to the phenylalanine, the CDR3 is 15 residues long. CDR3 DNA only is kept here, 45 bases in frame from base 1. From a lookup of the germline V gene, CDR1 and CDR2 are MDHEN and SYDVKM. The library was built by means of RACE. The sequencer listed for this sample is NextSeq 500. Library preparation attached unique molecular identifiers to individual cDNA molecules for quantitative, reproducible TCR counting. For every blood RNA sample, sequencing covered both the TCR alpha and TCR beta chains. Concerning the study's data processing: The median number of TCRs per sample was 85,000 to 100,000, ranging from 23,224 to 690,600. V, J and CDR3 annotation of the TCR reads was carried out using the Decombinator software suite. To make PS versus PT1 abundance plots, every sample was subsampled to the same number of TCRs (28,000). TCRs were defined as expanded if absent before sensitization and observed at least eight times at the 2-week time point. Using fastp at Q25 and MiXCR, TCRdb reprocessed the public reads and kept productive beta chains. When rows share a CDR3 protein, they turn into one entry using the most common DNA and genes. TCRdb's processing, not the authors' own work, is the source of the V and J calls. Within this sample are tens of thousands of distinct CDR3 sequences, with over 10% of them counted one time only. The top ten constitute 5.7% of the sample.

The sample's time point label is to be understood as: patch test 3, about 24 weeks after DPC sensitization. This specimen's treatment or condition label, interpreted: therapeutic diphenylcyclopropenone sensitization with weekly scalp DPC. Blood at each patch-test visit was drawn before the patch test was applied. Eligible patients were aged 18 to 70, diagnosed with alopecia, deemed suitable for DPC therapy, and excluded if pregnant. Total RNA was extracted from unfractionated whole blood that had been collected in Tempus Blood RNA tubes. Comment on this clonotype: Its antigen remains unidentified. Base qualities are not at hand, and no much larger clone is one base apart.

This receptor chain uses TRBV28 and TRBJ2-1; a stretch of 7 junction bases matches TRBD1. The origin of this receptor is a woman between 50 and 59 years old with alopecia areata. Some clones in this sample may be carry-over from other donors' samples. This sample comprised whole blood, obtained in connection with sensitization to the hapten diphenylcyclopropenone (DPC). The nucleotides read TGTGCCAGCAGTTTAGTGACAGGGCCCTACAATGAGCAGTTCTTC. Its coded protein is CASSLVTGPYNEQFF.